This T cell receptor beta chain comes out of a study of blood T cells in healthy people across ages. V lost 1 base and J lost 7, with 7 bases in between. In germline, CDR1 is SGHTA, CDR2 FQGNSA. The CDR3 totals 12 residues. Through a sample-barcoded 5' primer and a J-beta primer mix, a second PCR was run for about 6 to 11 cycles. TCRdb reanalysed the 5' RACE reads using MiXCR and keeps one entry per CDR3 protein. In the table there are hundreds of thousands of distinct CDR3 sequences, about 30% of which are singletons. The sample was blood. The clonotype originates from a woman older than 75 in good health. The V and J genes are TRBV7-2 and TRBJ1-1; D not certain. The CDR3 region is CASSLGRGEAFF. The CDR3 DNA sequence: TGTGCCAGCAGCTTAGGTAGAGGTGAAGCTTTCTTT.